This TCR beta chain originates from a study of T-cell reconstitution after alpha-beta-depleted transplantation in children. Overall study findings and caveats: It was reported that alpha-beta T cells came from several hundred expanded graft clones (about two months after transplant). Where some patients showed high TCRbeta diversity at day 60, it came from recipient T cells and thymic progenitors that had survived.

The CDR3 sequence is 14 residues long. The V gene's germline CDR1 is SGHKS and CDR2 YYEKEE (reference sequence). The germline V and J ends were trimmed by 6 bases and 2 bases, with 15 bases remaining between them. Regarding this clonotype: Its antigen is undetermined.

TCRbeta library preparation incorporated unique molecular identifiers. TCRdb fed the PCR reads into MiXCR, producing one record per CDR3 protein. The top ten clones hold less than 45% of a sample with some 110,000 distinct CDR3 sequences, approximately 10% of them seen once. This chain connects TRBV5-5 to TRBJ2-7; TRBD1 is a possible D gene (8 bases). The clonotype originates from a boy aged 2 to 9 with acute lymphoblastic leukemia, due to receive a stem cell transplant. Material: PBMCs, obtained before TCRalphabeta/CD19-depleted stem cell transplant. The CDR3 loop reads CASNRGRVPYEQYF. The CDR3 nucleotides are TGTGCCAGCAACAGGGGGAGGGTACCCTACGAGCAGTACTTC.